This TCR beta chain stems from a study of blood T cell repertoires in COVID-19. Study summary: Acute and convalescent COVID-19 specimens originated in the United States, Italy and Spain. The analysed material was cDNA or gDNA that came from T cells, B-cell-depleted T cells, or PBMCs.

Enrolment of Seattle patients took place during active infection, and they were followed longitudinally. This clone was recorded once. After removal of 6 bases from V and 0 bases from J, the junction contained 5 bases not matched to a gene. Germline V CDR1 and CDR2: SNHLY, FYNNEI. This CDR3 contains 15 residues. In the original processing: For nucleated cells, counts were estimated from reference gene primer amplification. Assay: immunoSEQ multiplex PCR; the TCRdb copy retains only in-frame clones and omits some. That table gives V, J and clone size, and the DNA gave D and trimming. The sample records 200,000 to 300,000 clones, 81% being singletons.

Source material: peripheral blood. The chain links TRBV2 to TRBJ1-3; TRBD1 aligns across 7 bases. The TCR sequence derives from a woman older than 75 with COVID-19, enrolled during active disease. In DNA form, the CDR3 reads TGTGCCAGCAGGCTGACAGGGCTCTCTGGAAACACCATATATTTT. Protein product: CASRLTGLSGNTIYF.